Listed here are 20 T cell receptor beta chains from one sample, sequenced in a study of shared clonotypes between healthy human individuals. CD8 cells regarded as naive lacked CD45RO, were positively chosen for CCR7, and omitted terminally differentiated effector memory CD45RA+ cells. Profiling relied on immunoSEQ multiplex PCR, and the TCRdb table lists in-frame clones only, not all of them. In the table there are about 2 million clones, roughly 95% of which are singletons. The sequencing sample was made of naive CD8+ T cells sorted from blood. The receptors here all came from a man younger than 35 in good health.

This rearrangement joins TRBV29-1 to TRBJ1-2; the D gene is possibly TRBD1 (5 bases). In germline, CDR1 is SQVTM, CDR2 ANQGSEA. Trimming cost V 7 bases and J 5 bases, with 17 bases left between them. The length of the CDR3 is 13 residues. CDR3 protein: CSADLEKGYGYTF. The CDR3 DNA reads TGCAGCGCCGACCTTGAAAAGGGGTATGGCTACACCTTC. Looking up the rest from reference TRBV29-1 and TRBJ1-2 gives the full variable domain: SAVISQKPSRDICQRGTSLTIQCQVDSQVTMMFWYRQQPGQSLTLIATANQGSEATYESGFVIDKFPISRPNLTFSTLTVSNMSPEDSSIYLCSADLEKGYGYTFGSGTRLTVV.

This rearrangement joins TRBV19 to TRBJ2-7; unclear D gene. The CDR3 runs to 13 residues. V lost 3 bases and J 2 bases, leaving 8 bases between the germline ends. CDR1 is LNHDA, CDR2 SQIVND, per germline (reference sequence). CDR3 region: CASSILGTYEQYF. CDR3 in DNA: TGTGCCAGTAGTATTTTGGGGACCTACGAGCAGTACTTC.

The chain couples TRBV27 to TRBJ2-3; D not resolved. Deletions cut 6 bases from V and 0 bases from J, with 13 bases between. Germline CDR1 reads MNHEY; CDR2 reads SMNVEV (reference sequence). CDR3 length equals 15 residues. CDR3 sequence (DNA): TGTGCCAGCAGGGATCGTCAGCTAAGCACAGATACGCAGTATTTT. Translation: CASRDRQLSTDTQYF.

The J gene is TRBJ1-2, the V gene TRBV29-1, with a weak D call TRBD1 (5 bases). The CDR3 spans 11 residues. V lost 6 bases to trimming and J lost 7 bases, with 12 bases between them. Germline CDR1 and CDR2: SQVTM and ANQGSEA. The CDR3 reads CSVPSTGGYTF. The CDR3 DNA sequence: TGCAGCGTCCCCAGCACAGGTGGCTACACCTTC.

V and J are TRBV5-1 and TRBJ2-3; 11 bases fit TRBD2. J lost 2 bases, V lost 3 bases, and 8 bases had no gene match. The germline gives CDR1 SGHRS, CDR2 YFSETQ. CDR3 length: 17 residues. The CDR3 loop is CASSSEGLAALTDTQYF. As DNA, the CDR3 is TGCGCCAGCAGCTCTGAGGGACTAGCGGCCCTCACAGATACGCAGTATTTT.

In this sample, this clone turned up a few times. The V call is TRBV27, the J call TRBJ1-5; no clear D. In germline, CDR1 is MNHEY, CDR2 SMNVEV (reference sequence). V lost 0 bases to trimming and J lost 5 bases, with 8 bases between them. The CDR3 consists of 14 residues. The CDR3 sequence: CASSLSGYHQPQHF. CDR3 nucleotides: TGTGCCAGCAGTTTATCAGGCTACCATCAGCCCCAGCATTTT.

J is TRBJ2-3 and V is TRBV10-3, with D maybe TRBD2 (5 bases). Deletions cut 3 bases from V and 4 bases from J, with 5 bases between. Germline V CDR1 and CDR2: ENHRY, SYGVKD. The CDR3 is 12 residues long. The CDR3 sequence is CAISDSADTQYF. The CDR3 nucleotides read TGTGCCATCAGTGATAGCGCAGATACGCAGTATTTT.

Points on this clone: Additional DNA sequences in this sample encode the identical CDR3. The rearrangement links TRBV2 to TRBJ2-7, with 15 bases aligning to TRBD2. Germline values: CDR1 SNHLY, CDR2 FYNNEI. The CDR3 is 13 residues long. Losses at the gene ends were 6 bases for V and 6 bases for J; bases not matched to a gene: 0. The CDR3 protein is CASRGLAGGEQYF. The CDR3 coding sequence is TGTGCCAGCAGGGGACTAGCGGGAGGCGAGCAGTACTTC.

The V and J genes are TRBV4-3 and TRBJ2-7; 15 bases fit TRBD2. CDR1 is LGHNA, CDR2 YSLEER, per germline. V lost 4 bases to trimming and J lost 4 bases; unmatched junction nucleotides: 14. The CDR3 covers 19 residues. CDR3 amino acids: CASSPNGLAGGPPLYEQYF. The CDR3 coding sequence is TGCGCCAGCAGCCCGAACGGACTAGCGGGAGGGCCCCCTTTGTACGAGCAGTACTTC.

CDR3 DNA: TGTGCCTGGAGGGGGGGAGCGGGGCTTAGCACAGATACGCAGTATTTT. It codes for CAWRGGAGLSTDTQYF. This sequence joins TRBV30 and TRBJ2-3, with 7 nucleotides matching TRBD2. This CDR3 is 16 amino acids long. The trim removed 3 bases at V and 0 bases at J, leaving 9 bases unmatched. Germline V lookup: CDR1 GTSNPN, CDR2 SVGIG (reference sequence).

The chain is built from TRBV6-5 and TRBJ2-1; TRBD2 agrees at 9 bases. CDR3 size: 13 residues. The V segment lost 4 bases and the J segment 9 bases; nucleotides outside the gene matches: 4. CDR1 is MNHEY and CDR2 is SVGAGI in the germline V gene. CDR3 coding DNA: TGTGCCAGCAGTTTAGGACTAGCGCGTGAGCAGTTCTTC. Its protein product is CASSLGLAREQFF.

In this sample, this clone turned up once. CDR3 sequence: CASSSGGEETQYF. CDR3 nucleotide sequence: TGTGCCAGCAGTTCCGGAGGGGAAGAGACCCAGTACTTC. The rearrangement links TRBV6-5 to TRBJ2-5; tentative D call: TRBD2 (6 bases). V was trimmed by 4 bases and J by 3 bases, leaving 9 bases between them. The CDR3 is 13 amino acids. The germline CDR1 and CDR2 sequences are MNHEY and SVGAGI.

This sequence joins TRBV7-2 and TRBJ2-7; D remains ambiguous. This CDR3 comprises 13 residues. V lost 1 base and J lost 4, with 8 bases in between. Germline CDR1 and CDR2: SGHTA and FQGNSA. This CDR3 is CASSLGYGYEQYF. The CDR3 DNA is TGTGCCAGCAGCTTAGGGTATGGGTACGAGCAGTACTTC.

This chain connects TRBV7-2 to TRBJ2-7; 11 nucleotides line up with TRBD2. Germline values: CDR1 SGHTA, CDR2 FQGNSA. Unmatched junction bases numbered 7, after V lost 3 bases and J lost 6 bases. This CDR3 has 15 amino acids. The CDR3 protein is CASSLSLAGGIEQYF. The DNA of the CDR3 is TGTGCCAGCAGCTTGTCCCTAGCGGGAGGAATCGAGCAGTACTTC.

This chain connects TRBV5-1 to TRBJ2-7; D possibly corresponds to TRBD1 (6 bases). CDR1 and CDR2 from the germline V gene are SGHRS and YFSETQ. Trimming removed 4 bases at V and 0 bases at J, with 17 bases between. The CDR3 is 16 amino acids. In nucleotides, the CDR3 is TGCGCCAGCAGCGATTACTCCGGGACATCCTCCTACGAGCAGTACTTC. Protein product: CASSDYSGTSSYEQYF.

The CDR3 coding sequence is TGTGCCAGGACTAGCGGGGTCTACAATGAGCAGTTCTTC. This encodes CARTSGVYNEQFF. This chain links TRBV2 with TRBJ2-1; 11 bases align to TRBD2. V trimming: 9 bases; J trimming: 3 bases; junction bases outside the gene matches: 1. The CDR3 consists of 13 residues. Germline lookup yields CDR1 SNHLY and CDR2 FYNNEI.

About this clone: At one end the junction does not follow the germline gene, possibly because of a read error. This chain uses TRBV6-1 with TRBJ2-5; 7 bases agree with TRBD1. The germline CDR1 and CDR2 sequences are MNHNS and SASEGT. CDR3 length: 15 residues. Here the CDR3 DNA reads TGTGCCAGCAATGAATGGACAGCACCAGGGGGGACCCAGTACTTC. Translated, it gives CASNEWTAPGGTQYF.

V usage is TRBV7-9 and J usage is TRBJ1-2, with D unresolved. The CDR3 contains 16 residues. Trimming stripped 5 bases from V and 3 bases from J, with 19 bases between. Germline CDR1 reads SEHNR; CDR2 reads FQNEAQ (reference sequence). The CDR3 loop is CASSSNREQSHYGYTF. The CDR3, as DNA: TGTGCCAGCAGCAGTAACCGGGAGCAATCTCACTATGGCTACACCTTC.

This chain joins TRBV5-8 and TRBJ1-5; no definite D call. The V gene lost 4 bases and the J gene lost 6 bases, with 5 bases spanning the gap. Germline-derived CDR1 and CDR2 are SGHTS and YDEGEE. The CDR3 consists of 11 residues. In nucleotides, the CDR3 is TGTGCCAGCAGCCTATCTCAGCCCCAGCATTTT. It specifies CASSLSQPQHF.

There are a few counts of this clone. Distinct nucleotide sequences in the sample also encode this CDR3. This chain links TRBV7-9 with TRBJ1-1; the D gene is possibly TRBD1 (6 bases). Per germline, CDR1 SEHNR and CDR2 FQNEAQ (reference sequence). V shed 3 bases and J shed 1 base, with 6 bases lying between them. There are 13 residues in the CDR3. CDR3: CASSLGQNTEAFF. The CDR3 bases are TGTGCCAGCAGCTTGGGACAGAACACTGAAGCTTTCTTT.